This T cell receptor (beta chain) stems from a study of technical replicates of blood from a few donors. Libraries were prepared by immunoSEQ multiplex PCR; TCRdb keeps only in-frame clonotypes and omits some of them. The table records 55,000 to 75,000 clones, about 92% of them present only once. The V end lost 2 bases, the J end lost 4 bases, and 11 bases lay between the germline ends. The CDR3 length is 14 residues. The V gene's germline CDR1 is MNHEY and CDR2 SMNVEV (reference sequence). The sequenced sample was PBMCs. The TCR comes from a human donor in good health. Some clones in this sample may be carry-over from other donors' samples. The V call is TRBV27, the J call TRBJ1-1; D remains unclear. The DNA of the CDR3 is TGTGCCAGCAGTTTACGAGACTTGGGCACTGAAGCTTTCTTT. This gives the protein CASSLRDLGTEAFF.